This paragraph reports one T cell receptor beta chain. CDR1 and CDR2 (germline): KGHDR, SFDVKD. This CDR3 spans 19 amino acids. The V and J ends lost 3 bases and 0 bases, in that order; junction bases with no gene match: 9. Data came from immunoSEQ multiplex PCR; TCRdb stores just in-frame clones and leaves some out. The sample lists 250,000 to 350,000 clones, about 90% occurring once. These data belong to a study of blood T cell repertoires in COVID-19. Overall study: Acute-phase and convalescent COVID-19 samples originated in the United States, Italy and Spain. PBMCs, B-cell-depleted T cells, or T cells were the source of the cDNA or gDNA that made up the material.

Followed over time, Seattle patients had been enrolled while infection was active. Sequencing input: peripheral blood. The rearrangement links TRBV24-1 to TRBJ2-1; 11 bases are shared with TRBD1. The sequence was collected from a woman in her twenties or thirties with COVID-19, enrolled during active disease. The CDR3, as DNA: TGTGCCACCAGTGATGCGGGACAGGGGGGGACGAGCTCCTACAATGAGCAGTTCTTC. Translating it yields CATSDAGQGGTSSYNEQFF.